Sequencing of this TCR beta chain was carried out in a study of cytotoxic CD8 clonotypes in ibrutinib-treated CLL. Study-wide findings and caveats: Baseline values of clonality outstripped age-matched healthy donors and followed circulating CD8+ T-cell counts.

Germline assignment: CDR1 LGHNA and CDR2 YNFKEQ. The CDR3 has 14 amino acids. V dropped 0 bases and J dropped 7; count of bases not matched to a gene: 6. Data came from immunoSEQ multiplex PCR; TCRdb stores just in-frame clones and leaves some out. The sample consists of over 200,000 clones, 70% of them appearing once. On this clone itself: The antigen remains undetermined.

The sample here was PBMCs, taken after 12 months of ibrutinib treatment. The chain is built from TRBV4-2 and TRBJ2-7, with 7 nucleotides matching TRBD1. The TCR originated in a human donor with chronic lymphocytic leukemia. CDR3 coding DNA: TGTGCCAGCAGCCAAGATACAGGGGTGGGGGAGCAGTACTTC. Its protein product is CASSQDTGVGEQYF.